This T cell receptor (beta chain) was sequenced for a study of T cell repertoires in cytomegalovirus infection. Study summary: CMV infection together with matching HLA type was indicated by public TCR beta signatures. Overall study findings and caveats: Frequencies of public TCR beta families were cumulated, and this identified carriers of CMV plus the relevant HLA. Within the response measured ex vivo, HLA-C-restricted CMV-specific TCR beta clonotypes were dominant.

The sample holds a few counts of this clonotype. What it binds is unknown. The V and J ends lost 5 bases and 0 bases respectively, with 11 bases between them. The CDR3 has 15 residues. Germline-derived CDR1 and CDR2 are SGHVS and FNYEAQ. TCRdb analysed the reads with MiXCR anew, one entry per CDR3 protein. The table records roughly 180,000 distinct CDR3 sequences, about a sixth of them present only once. Sample: CD8+ T cells from PBMCs. The receptor comes from a human donor in good health (CMV status not recorded). Some clones in this sample may be carry-over from other donors' samples. The chain has TRBV7-6 and TRBJ2-1, with a weak D call TRBD2 (6 bases). In DNA, the CDR3 is TGTGCCAGCAGCCGATCCGGGGGCTCCTACAATGAGCAGTTCTTC. It specifies CASSRSGGSYNEQFF.